This record covers a single TCR beta chain. This sample was taken from a study of blood T cell repertoires in COVID-19. Study-level background: Samples of COVID-19 (acute and convalescent) were obtained from the United States, Italy and Spain. The cDNA or gDNA used as material had been derived from T cells, B-cell-depleted T cells, or PBMCs.

Germline V gives CDR1 SGHRS, CDR2 YFSETQ. The ends were cut back, 5 bases at V and 5 bases at J, with 17 bases in the middle. The CDR3 sequence is 15 residues long. In the original workflow: Amplifying reference gene primers gave estimates of nucleated cell counts. Assay: immunoSEQ multiplex PCR; the TCRdb copy retains only in-frame clones and omits some. V, J and clone size reflect that table, while D and trimming were determined from the DNA. Here the sample spans roughly 91,000 clones, almost 85% being singletons. This receptor was obtained from a woman at least 80 years old with acute or convalescent COVID-19. Specimen: peripheral blood. The gene calls are TRBV5-1 and TRBJ1-5, with unresolved D. Here the CDR3 DNA reads TGCGCCAGCAGTCGAGGGCCAGAGAAAGATCAGCCCCAGCATTTT. Its protein is CASSRGPEKDQPQHF.